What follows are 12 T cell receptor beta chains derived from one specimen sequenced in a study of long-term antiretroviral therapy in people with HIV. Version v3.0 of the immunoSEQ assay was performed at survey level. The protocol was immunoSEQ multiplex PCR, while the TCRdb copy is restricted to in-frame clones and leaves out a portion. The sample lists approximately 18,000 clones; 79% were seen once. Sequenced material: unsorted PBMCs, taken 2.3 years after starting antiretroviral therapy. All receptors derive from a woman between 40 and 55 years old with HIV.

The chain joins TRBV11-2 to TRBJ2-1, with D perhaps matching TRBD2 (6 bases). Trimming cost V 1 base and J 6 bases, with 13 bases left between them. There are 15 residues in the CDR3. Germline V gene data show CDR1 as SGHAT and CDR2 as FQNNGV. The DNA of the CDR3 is TGTGCCAGCAGCTTAGGAGCTAGCGACGGCAATGAGCAGTTCTTC. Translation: CASSLGASDGNEQFF.

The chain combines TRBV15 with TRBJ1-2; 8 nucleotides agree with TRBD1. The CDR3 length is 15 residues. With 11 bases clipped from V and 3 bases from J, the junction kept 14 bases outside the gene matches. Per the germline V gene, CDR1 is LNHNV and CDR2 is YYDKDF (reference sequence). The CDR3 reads CAVGWHRGSDYGYTF. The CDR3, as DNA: TGTGCCGTCGGATGGCACAGGGGGTCGGACTATGGCTACACCTTC.

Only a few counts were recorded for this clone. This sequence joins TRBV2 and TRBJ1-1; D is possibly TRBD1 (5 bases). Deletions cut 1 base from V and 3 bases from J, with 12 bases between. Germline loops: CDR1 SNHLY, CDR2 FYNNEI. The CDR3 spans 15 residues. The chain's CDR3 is CASSEGRRGDTEAFF. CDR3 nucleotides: TGTGCCAGCAGTGAAGGCCGGCGGGGGGACACTGAAGCTTTCTTT.

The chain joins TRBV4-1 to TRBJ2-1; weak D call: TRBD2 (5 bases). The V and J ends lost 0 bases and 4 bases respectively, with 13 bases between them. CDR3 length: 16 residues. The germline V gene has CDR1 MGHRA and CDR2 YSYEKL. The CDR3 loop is CASSQDTSSVYNEQFF. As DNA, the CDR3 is TGCGCCAGCAGCCAAGATACTAGTAGCGTTTACAATGAGCAGTTCTTC.

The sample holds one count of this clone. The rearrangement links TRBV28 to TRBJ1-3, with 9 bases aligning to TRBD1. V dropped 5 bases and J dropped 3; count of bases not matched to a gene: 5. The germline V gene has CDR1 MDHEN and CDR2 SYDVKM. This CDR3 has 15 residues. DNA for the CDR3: TGTGCCAGCAGTCGGGGACAGGGAATTGGAAACACCATATATTTT. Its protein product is CASSRGQGIGNTIYF.

The CDR3 here is CASSLTGTGGDYEQYF. CDR3 coding DNA: TGTGCCAGTAGTCTTACCGGGACAGGGGGCGATTACGAGCAGTACTTC. The chain is built from TRBV19 and TRBJ2-7; 12 nucleotides line up with TRBD1. There are 16 residues in the CDR3. The J segment lost 4 bases and the V segment lost 5 bases, leaving 9 bases of the junction unmatched. Germline lookup yields CDR1 LNHDA and CDR2 SQIVND (reference sequence).

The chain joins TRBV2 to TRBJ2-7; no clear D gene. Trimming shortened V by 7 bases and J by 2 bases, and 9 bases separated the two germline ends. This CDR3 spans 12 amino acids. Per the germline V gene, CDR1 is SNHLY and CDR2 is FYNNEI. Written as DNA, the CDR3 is TGTGCCAGCACCGACACGACCTACGAGCAGTACTTC. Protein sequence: CASTDTTYEQYF.

Here the CDR3 reads CASSRRGSTDTQYF. The CDR3 coding sequence is TGTGCCAGCTCCCGGCGGGGCAGCACAGATACGCAGTATTTT. J is TRBJ2-3 and V is TRBV5-6; tentative D call: TRBD2 (6 bases). Germline CDR1 SGHDT, CDR2 YYEEEE. The ends were cut back, 7 bases at V and 0 bases at J, with 12 bases in the middle. This CDR3 contains 14 residues.

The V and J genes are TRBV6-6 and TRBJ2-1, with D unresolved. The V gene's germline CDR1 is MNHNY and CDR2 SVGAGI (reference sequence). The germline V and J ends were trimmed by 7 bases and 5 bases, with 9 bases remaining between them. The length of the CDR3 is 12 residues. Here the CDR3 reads CASIRADNEQFF. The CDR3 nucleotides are TGTGCCAGCATACGGGCAGACAATGAGCAGTTCTTC.

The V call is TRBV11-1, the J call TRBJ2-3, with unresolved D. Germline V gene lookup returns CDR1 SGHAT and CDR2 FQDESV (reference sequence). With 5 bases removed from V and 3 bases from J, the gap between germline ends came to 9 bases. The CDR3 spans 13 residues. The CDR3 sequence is CASSHPLTDTQYF. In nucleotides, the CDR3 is TGTGCCAGCAGCCACCCCTTAACAGATACGCAGTATTTT.

CDR3 in DNA: TGTGCCAGCAGCCCATTTGGGACAGGGGGCGCGTATGAAAAACTGTTTTTT. Its protein is CASSPFGTGGAYEKLFF. The genes are TRBV7-9 and TRBJ1-4, with 12 bases lining up with TRBD1. After removal of 5 bases from V and 6 bases from J, the junction contained 10 bases not matched to a gene. The CDR3 runs to 17 residues. Germline V CDR1 and CDR2: SEHNR, FQNEAQ (reference sequence).

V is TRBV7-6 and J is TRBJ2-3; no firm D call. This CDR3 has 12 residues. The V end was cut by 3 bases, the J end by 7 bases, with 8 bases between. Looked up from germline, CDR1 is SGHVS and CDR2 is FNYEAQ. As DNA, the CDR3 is TGTGCCAGCAGCTTGAACGATAATACGCAGTATTTT. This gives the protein CASSLNDNTQYF.